A selection of T cell receptor beta chains follows, all from one sample in a study of T-cell reconstitution after alpha-beta-depleted transplantation in children. TCRdb called the PCR reads again in MiXCR, with one record for every CDR3 protein. Among hundreds of thousands of distinct CDR3 sequences listed, 10% to 15% were seen once. This sample comprised PBMCs, mostly from graft donor cells, obtained 360 days after TCRalphabeta/CD19-depleted stem cell transplant. Receptors were obtained from a male patient younger than 18 who had a stem cell transplant for acute myeloid leukemia, so the T cells may come from the graft donor. Each CDR3 is given with its conserved first and last residue. Fields, in order: V gene, clone size, D gene, J gene, CDR3 DNA, CDR3 protein. D genes are given only for firm matches. Rows may omit the clone size; those that give it use once, few, many or a size class.

V gene: TRBV5-1; clone size: few; D gene: .; J gene: TRBJ1-4; CDR3 DNA: TGCGCCAGCAGCTTGGCTAGAACATCAACTAATGAAAAACTGTTTTTT; CDR3 protein: CASSLARTSTNEKLFF
V gene: TRBV11-2; clone size: few; D gene: TRBD1; J gene: TRBJ1-1; CDR3 DNA: TGTGCCAGCAGTTTGAGACCTACAGGGGCCATGAACACTGAAGCTTTCTTT; CDR3 protein: CASSLRPTGAMNTEAFF
V gene: TRBV7-3; clone size: .; D gene: TRBD2; J gene: TRBJ2-3; CDR3 DNA: TGTGCCAGCAGCTTACGCACTAGCGGGAGAAGGAGCACAGATACGCAGTATTTT; CDR3 protein: CASSLRTSGRRSTDTQYF
V gene: TRBV20-1; clone size: .; D gene: TRBD2; J gene: TRBJ2-7; CDR3 DNA: TGCAGTGCTACGAAACTAGCGGGAGTTCTCTCCTACGAGCAGTACTTC; CDR3 protein: CSATKLAGVLSYEQYF
V gene: TRBV29-1; clone size: few; D gene: .; J gene: TRBJ1-5; CDR3 DNA: TGCAGCGTTGAATGGACCCCTAATCAGCCCCAGCATTTT; CDR3 protein: CSVEWTPNQPQHF
V gene: TRBV29-1; clone size: .; D gene: .; J gene: TRBJ2-7; CDR3 DNA: TGCAGCGTTTCCCCAGGACGGGATTCCTACGAGCAGTACTTC; CDR3 protein: CSVSPGRDSYEQYF
V gene: TRBV6-5; clone size: few; D gene: .; J gene: TRBJ1-1; CDR3 DNA: TGTGCCAGCAGTTACCTAGGGAATGAAGCTTTCTTT; CDR3 protein: CASSYLGNEAFF
V gene: TRBV20-1; clone size: few; D gene: TRBD2; J gene: TRBJ2-3; CDR3 DNA: TGCAGTGCCCTACTAGCGGGAGAATCGACAGTTACAGATACGCAGTATTTT; CDR3 protein: CSALLAGESTVTDTQYF
V gene: TRBV6-5; clone size: once; D gene: .; J gene: TRBJ2-5; CDR3 DNA: TGTGCCAGCAGTTACTCGGGGAGTTCGGAGACCCAGTACTTC; CDR3 protein: CASSYSGSSETQYF
V gene: TRBV20-1; clone size: few; D gene: .; J gene: TRBJ1-5; CDR3 DNA: TGCAGTGCCGCAGGGCATAGCAATCAGCCCCAGCATTTT; CDR3 protein: CSAAGHSNQPQHF
V gene: TRBV29-1; clone size: many; D gene: .; J gene: TRBJ1-1; CDR3 DNA: TGCAGCGTTCCCGTGAGGGGGAAAACTGAAGCTTTCTTT; CDR3 protein: CSVPVRGKTEAFF
V gene: TRBV20-1; clone size: few; D gene: .; J gene: TRBJ1-1; CDR3 DNA: TGCAGTGCCGCCGAGCCCAGGGGGAACACTGAAGCTTTCTTT; CDR3 protein: CSAAEPRGNTEAFF
V gene: TRBV11-2; clone size: few; D gene: TRBD2; J gene: TRBJ2-7; CDR3 DNA: TGTGCCAGCCATCTAGCGGGAGGTTCCTACGAGCAGTACTTC; CDR3 protein: CASHLAGGSYEQYF
V gene: TRBV12-3/TRBV12-4; clone size: .; D gene: .; J gene: TRBJ2-1; CDR3 DNA: TGTGCCAGCAGTTTATATATCCCGTTCTTC; CDR3 protein: CASSLYIPFF
V gene: TRBV27; clone size: .; D gene: TRBD1; J gene: TRBJ2-1; CDR3 DNA: TGTGCCAGCAGTTCCCTACTTTTGTCGGACAGGGCTAATGAGCAGTTCTTC; CDR3 protein: CASSSLLLSDRANEQFF
V gene: TRBV20-1; clone size: few; D gene: .; J gene: TRBJ2-7; CDR3 DNA: TGCAGTGCTAGAGGAGGGACGGGATTCTCCTACGAGCAGTACTTC; CDR3 protein: CSARGGTGFSYEQYF
V gene: TRBV4-3; clone size: few; D gene: TRBD1; J gene: TRBJ2-7; CDR3 DNA: TGCGCCAGCAGCCAGAAACAGGGGGACGAGCAGTACTTC; CDR3 protein: CASSQKQGDEQYF
V gene: TRBV5-1; clone size: many; D gene: TRBD2; J gene: TRBJ2-2; CDR3 DNA: TGCGCCAGCAGCTTGGTGGTAGCGGGAGGGCCTTGGAGCACCGGGGAGCTGTTTTTT; CDR3 protein: CASSLVVAGGPWSTGELFF
V gene: TRBV5-1; clone size: few; D gene: TRBD1; J gene: TRBJ1-1; CDR3 DNA: TGCGCCAGCAGCCTTTGGACAGGGCATGAAGCTTTCTTT; CDR3 protein: CASSLWTGHEAFF
V gene: TRBV27; clone size: few; D gene: .; J gene: TRBJ2-3; CDR3 DNA: TGTGCCAGCAGTTTACGACGGGGCGCATCAGATACGCAGTATTTT; CDR3 protein: CASSLRRGASDTQYF
V gene: TRBV14; clone size: many; D gene: .; J gene: TRBJ2-3; CDR3 DNA: TGTGCCAGCAGCCAAGGAGTTCGGAGCACAGATACGCAGTATTTT; CDR3 protein: CASSQGVRSTDTQYF
V gene: TRBV19; clone size: .; D gene: .; J gene: TRBJ1-5; CDR3 DNA: TGTGCCAGTAGTATAGTCAAAGGGATGAGCAATCAGCCCCAGCATTTT; CDR3 protein: CASSIVKGMSNQPQHF
V gene: TRBV12-3/TRBV12-4; clone size: few; D gene: TRBD1; J gene: TRBJ2-7; CDR3 DNA: TGTGCCAGCAGTGCACCAGGGACAGGGCACGAGCAGTACTTC; CDR3 protein: CASSAPGTGHEQYF
V gene: TRBV9; clone size: many; D gene: .; J gene: TRBJ1-6; CDR3 DNA: TGTGCCAGCAGCGTGGAGGCCTATAATTCACCCCTCCACTTT; CDR3 protein: CASSVEAYNSPLHF
V gene: TRBV15; clone size: few; D gene: TRBD1; J gene: TRBJ2-7; CDR3 DNA: TGTGCCACCAGCGCAACAGGGGGCGCCTACGAGCAGTACTTC; CDR3 protein: CATSATGGAYEQYF
V gene: TRBV4-1; clone size: .; D gene: .; J gene: TRBJ2-1; CDR3 DNA: TGCGCCAGCAGCCAGCCCCTAGGGGTCTCCTACAATGAGCAGTTCTTC; CDR3 protein: CASSQPLGVSYNEQFF
V gene: TRBV28; clone size: few; D gene: TRBD2; J gene: TRBJ2-3; CDR3 DNA: TGTGCCAGCAGTTCCTTAGCGGGAGGGGAAGATACGCAGTATTTT; CDR3 protein: CASSSLAGGEDTQYF
V gene: TRBV20-1; clone size: once; D gene: TRBD2; J gene: TRBJ2-1; CDR3 DNA: TGCTGTGCTAGAATCCCCACTGCTAGCGGGAGAAGAAATGAGCAGTTCTTC; CDR3 protein: CCARIPTASGRRNEQFF
V gene: TRBV28; clone size: .; D gene: .; J gene: TRBJ1-5; CDR3 DNA: TGTGCCAGCAGCTCACAGGTGCTCAATCAGCCCCAGCATTTT; CDR3 protein: CASSSQVLNQPQHF
V gene: TRBV4-2; clone size: many; D gene: TRBD1; J gene: TRBJ2-7; CDR3 DNA: TGTGCCAGCAGCCAAGAAGGTGGGGGACAGTCCTACGAGCAGTACTTC; CDR3 protein: CASSQEGGGQSYEQYF
V gene: TRBV29-1; clone size: many; D gene: .; J gene: TRBJ2-7; CDR3 DNA: TGCAGCGTTGAAGGGGCAGGGAGGTACGAGCAGTACTTC; CDR3 protein: CSVEGAGRYEQYF
V gene: TRBV6-2/TRBV6-3; clone size: .; D gene: TRBD2; J gene: TRBJ2-1; CDR3 DNA: TGTGCCAGCAGTTACTCGAGCCCCGGGACTAGCGGGAGGGCCGTCTACAATGAGCAGTTCTTC; CDR3 protein: CASSYSSPGTSGRAVYNEQFF
V gene: TRBV28; clone size: few; D gene: .; J gene: TRBJ2-7; CDR3 DNA: TGTGCCAGCAGACCGTTCGGTGGACAGAGCTCCTACGAGCAGTACTTC; CDR3 protein: CASRPFGGQSSYEQYF
V gene: TRBV6-2/TRBV6-3; clone size: once; D gene: .; J gene: TRBJ2-1; CDR3 DNA: TGTGCCAGCAACCTCCGGGGTGTCATTGCCAATGAGCAGTTCTTC; CDR3 protein: CASNLRGVIANEQFF
V gene: TRBV4-2; clone size: .; D gene: .; J gene: TRBJ2-5; CDR3 DNA: TGTGCCAGCAGCCAAGATCTTGTCTTGGGGCCCCCCGGTCAAGAGACCCAGTACTTC; CDR3 protein: CASSQDLVLGPPGQETQYF
V gene: TRBV29-1; clone size: few; D gene: .; J gene: TRBJ2-3; CDR3 DNA: TGCAGCGTTGCACAGCTCACAGATACGCAGTATTTT; CDR3 protein: CSVAQLTDTQYF
V gene: TRBV29-1; clone size: few; D gene: TRBD2; J gene: TRBJ2-1; CDR3 DNA: TGCAGCGTTGAACAAAGGGTCGGGACTAGCTCGTTCTTC; CDR3 protein: CSVEQRVGTSSFF
V gene: TRBV6-2/TRBV6-3; clone size: .; D gene: .; J gene: TRBJ2-7; CDR3 DNA: TGTGCCAGCAGCGCACCGGGAGCAAACTACGAGCAGTACTTC; CDR3 protein: CASSAPGANYEQYF
V gene: TRBV12-3/TRBV12-4; clone size: many; D gene: TRBD1; J gene: TRBJ2-7; CDR3 DNA: TGTGCCAGCAGTCTTCTGACAGGGGGGTACGAGCAGTACTTC; CDR3 protein: CASSLLTGGYEQYF
V gene: TRBV4-2; clone size: few; D gene: TRBD1; J gene: TRBJ1-5; CDR3 DNA: TGTGCCAGCAGCCAAGAGGACAGGGGCAATCAGCCCCAGCATTTT; CDR3 protein: CASSQEDRGNQPQHF
V gene: TRBV21-1; clone size: .; D gene: .; J gene: TRBJ2-2; CDR3 DNA: TGTGCCACACTAGGGCCCTGTGGGGCCGGGGAGCTGTTTTTT; CDR3 protein: CATLGPCGAGELFF
V gene: TRBV29-1; clone size: many; D gene: .; J gene: TRBJ2-5; CDR3 DNA: TGCAGCGTTGCGGGACCCACCCAAGAGACCCAGTACTTC; CDR3 protein: CSVAGPTQETQYF
V gene: TRBV4-3; clone size: .; D gene: TRBD2; J gene: TRBJ2-1; CDR3 DNA: TGCGCCAGCAGCCCCCCTCCTAGCGGGGCTTCCTACAATGAGCAGTTCTTC; CDR3 protein: CASSPPPSGASYNEQFF
V gene: TRBV29-1; clone size: many; D gene: .; J gene: TRBJ2-7; CDR3 DNA: TGCAGCGTTTGGACTGATTACGAGCAGTACTTC; CDR3 protein: CSVWTDYEQYF
V gene: TRBV14; clone size: few; D gene: TRBD2; J gene: TRBJ2-1; CDR3 DNA: TGTGCCAGCAGCCAAGGGGTCCCTTGGCGGGAGGGCAGGGATGAGCAGTTCTTC; CDR3 protein: CASSQGVPWREGRDEQFF
V gene: TRBV7-2; clone size: few; D gene: .; J gene: TRBJ2-7; CDR3 DNA: TGTGCCAGCAGCTTACAGGAGGCTACCTACGAGCAGTACTTC; CDR3 protein: CASSLQEATYEQYF
V gene: TRBV7-2; clone size: .; D gene: TRBD2; J gene: TRBJ2-7; CDR3 DNA: TGTGCCAGCAGCTCATCCGGGACTAGCGCCTCCTACGAGCAGTACTTC; CDR3 protein: CASSSSGTSASYEQYF
V gene: TRBV20-1; clone size: few; D gene: TRBD2; J gene: TRBJ2-1; CDR3 DNA: TGCAGTGCCAAGACTAGCGGGAGGAATGAGCAGTTCTTC; CDR3 protein: CSAKTSGRNEQFF
V gene: TRBV29-1; clone size: few; D gene: TRBD2; J gene: TRBJ2-2; CDR3 DNA: TGCAGCGTCTCTCCGGGACTAGCGGGAGTCGGGGAGCTGTTTTTT; CDR3 protein: CSVSPGLAGVGELFF
V gene: TRBV6-2/TRBV6-3; clone size: .; D gene: TRBD2; J gene: TRBJ2-7; CDR3 DNA: TGTGCCAGCAGTAACTTAAGGACTAGCGGGAGTGGAACCTACGAGCAGTACTTC; CDR3 protein: CASSNLRTSGSGTYEQYF
V gene: TRBV4-3; clone size: .; D gene: .; J gene: TRBJ2-7; CDR3 DNA: TGCGCCAGCACCCAGGAACGGAGCTCCTACGAGCAGTACTTC; CDR3 protein: CASTQERSSYEQYF
V gene: TRBV29-1; clone size: many; D gene: .; J gene: TRBJ2-7; CDR3 DNA: TGCAGCGGTGCACAGGGAATCCCCTACGAGCAGTACTTC; CDR3 protein: CSGAQGIPYEQYF